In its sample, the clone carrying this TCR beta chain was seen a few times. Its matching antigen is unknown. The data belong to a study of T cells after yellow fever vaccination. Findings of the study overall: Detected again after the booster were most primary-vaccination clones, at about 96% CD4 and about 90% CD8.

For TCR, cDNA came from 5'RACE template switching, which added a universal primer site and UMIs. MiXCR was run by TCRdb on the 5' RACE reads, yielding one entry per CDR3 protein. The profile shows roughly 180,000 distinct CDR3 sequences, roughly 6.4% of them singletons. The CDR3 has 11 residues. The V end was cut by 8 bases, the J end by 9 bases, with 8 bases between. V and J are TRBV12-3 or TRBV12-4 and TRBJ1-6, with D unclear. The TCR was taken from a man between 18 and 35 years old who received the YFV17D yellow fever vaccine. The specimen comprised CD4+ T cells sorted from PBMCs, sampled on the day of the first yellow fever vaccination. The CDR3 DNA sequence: TGTGCCAGCGGACTAGGTTCACCCCTCCACTTT. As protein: CASGLGSPLHF.